This T cell receptor (beta chain) was recovered during a study of T cell responses to AZD1222 COVID-19 vaccine. Study-wide results and caveats: Clonal diversity was possibly underestimated; the donors were predominantly white British and more often female.

About this clone: Its antigen is as yet unknown.

Sequencing used immunoSEQ multiplex PCR; TCRdb keeps in-frame clones, though not all of them. The sample lists under 150,000 clones; about 93% were seen once. Germline V CDR1 and CDR2: SGHAT, FQNNGV. V shed 3 bases and J 2 bases; nucleotides not matched to a gene: 12. CDR3 length: 18 amino acids. The sample consisted of peripheral blood, taken on day 0 of MenACWY control vaccination. This clonotype originated in an adult in good health. V and J are TRBV11-2 and TRBJ2-2; 7 nucleotides agree with TRBD1. The CDR3, as DNA: TGTGCCAGCAGCTTGCCACTCTCGGGACAGAGCAACACCGGGGAGCTGTTTTTT. Amino acid sequence: CASSLPLSGQSNTGELFF.